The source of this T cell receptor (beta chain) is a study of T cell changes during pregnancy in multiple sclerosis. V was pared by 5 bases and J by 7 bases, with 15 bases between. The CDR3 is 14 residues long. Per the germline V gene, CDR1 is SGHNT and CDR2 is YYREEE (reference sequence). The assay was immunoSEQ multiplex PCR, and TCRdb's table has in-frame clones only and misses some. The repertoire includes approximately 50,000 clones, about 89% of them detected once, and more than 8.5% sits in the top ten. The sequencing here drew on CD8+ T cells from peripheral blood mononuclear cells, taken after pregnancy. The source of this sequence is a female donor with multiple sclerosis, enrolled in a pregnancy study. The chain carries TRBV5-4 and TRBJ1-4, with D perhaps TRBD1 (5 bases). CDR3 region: CASRVDGGGEKLFF. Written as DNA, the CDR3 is TGTGCCAGCAGGGTGGATGGGGGAGGTGAAAAACTGTTTTTT.